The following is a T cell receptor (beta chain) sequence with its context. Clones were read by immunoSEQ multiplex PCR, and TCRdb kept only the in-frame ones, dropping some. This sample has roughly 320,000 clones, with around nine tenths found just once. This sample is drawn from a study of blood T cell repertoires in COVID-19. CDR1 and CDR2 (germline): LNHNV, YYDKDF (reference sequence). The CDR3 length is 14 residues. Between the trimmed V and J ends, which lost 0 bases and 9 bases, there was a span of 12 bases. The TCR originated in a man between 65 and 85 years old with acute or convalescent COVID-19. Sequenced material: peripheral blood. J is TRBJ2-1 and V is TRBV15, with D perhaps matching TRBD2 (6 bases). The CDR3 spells CATSRDLGEVEQFF. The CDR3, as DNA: TGTGCCACCAGCAGAGATCTGGGGGAGGTTGAGCAGTTCTTC.